A few counts support the clone carrying this TCR beta chain. Trimming took 1 base from V and 11 from J; bases not matched to a gene: 12. CDR1 is KGHDR, CDR2 SFDVKD, per germline. This CDR3 is built from 17 residues. The data originate from a study of blood T cells in healthy people across ages. Through a sample-barcoded 5' primer and a J-beta primer mix, a second PCR was run for roughly 6 to 12 cycles. Every cDNA molecule carried a tag from a template-switch adaptor bearing 12 random nucleotides. One entry per CDR3 protein results from TCRdb running MiXCR on the 5' RACE reads. The repertoire holds about 1,600,000 distinct CDR3 sequences, approximately 40% seen once, with approximately 7.9% in the top ten. Healthy Caucasians from Russia aged about 6 to 90 served as donors.

This TCR was sampled from a woman under 30 in good health. This chain connects TRBV24-1 to TRBJ2-5; TRBD2 matches 13 bases. The sample comprised blood. CDR3 DNA sequence: TGTGCCACCAGTGATTTTCGGACTAGCGGGAGACGGATCAAGCAGTACTTC. Translated: CATSDFRTSGRRIKQYF.